This T cell receptor beta chain was retrieved from a study of persistence of HIV-infected CD4 T cells. Study overall: Donors were ART-treated; their CMV- and Gag-responding CD4+ T cells were isolated.

The CDR3 sequence is 13 residues long. V dropped 4 bases and J dropped 3; count of bases not matched to a gene: 3. The germline V gene encodes CDR1 MGHRA and CDR2 YSYEKL. Study-wide results and limits: Antigen-responding cells were enriched for degenerate expanded CDR3beta sequences.

This clone was seen a few times. The antigen is not known. The immunoSEQ assay was version 4, run in survey mode. Sequenced by immunoSEQ multiplex PCR; TCRdb stores in-frame clones only, minus some. The sample comprises 46,000 or so clones, more than 60% of which are singletons, and around 3% rests with the top ten. The stimulus was lysate of CMV-infected fibroblasts, roughly 10 ug/mL. Memory cells lacking CD40L and CD69 with high CD45RO were sorted. For at least 4 years, plasma HIV-1 RNA was undetectable (<50 copies/mL). For about 20 hours, CD8-depleted PBMCs received anti-CD28/CD49d costimulation, a CD40-blocking antibody and enfuvirtide.

The TCR sequence derives from an adult man with HIV who was CMV-seropositive. The V gene is TRBV4-1, the J gene TRBJ2-7; 7 nucleotides match TRBD2. The material was CD4+ T cells sorted from PBMCs after roughly 18-hour stimulation, obtained from a patient who received antiretroviral therapy. For the CDR3, the DNA is TGCGCCAGCAGCCTGGGGGGGGACTACGAGCAGTACTTC. It translates to CASSLGGDYEQYF.